This T cell receptor beta chain was retrieved from a study of beta chain features in type 1 diabetes. On the study more broadly: Researchers looked at 107,917,701 sorted cells across all samples. Notes on the study in general: Compared to healthy donors, patients appeared to have naive, central memory and Treg TCRB repertoires that were more alike. Shortening that was moderate but significant affected the TCRB CDR3s of Type 1 diabetes patients in all four CD4+ subsets.

The whole isolated RNA underwent reverse transcription, so sequencing captured expressed TCRB transcripts. The repertoire was sequenced with immunoSEQ multiplex PCR; TCRdb's copy has only in-frame clones and lacks some. Among 600,000 to 700,000 clones listed, around 11% were seen once. The CDR3 length is 14 residues. Deletions cut 4 bases from V and 4 bases from J, with 14 bases between. The germline gives CDR1 SGHRS, CDR2 YFSETQ. As regards this clone: What it recognizes is unknown.

Every participating donor gave one draw, a heparinised blood sample averaging roughly 100 mL. A sort by CD45RO/CCR7/CD25/CD127/CD95/CD27 yielded CD4+ naive, central memory, regulatory and stem cell-like memory cells. Sequencing was performed on naive CD4+ T cells from blood. This clonotype originated in a man aged 30 to 45 with type 1 diabetes. The chain combines TRBV5-1 with TRBJ1-2; D possibly corresponds to TRBD1 (5 bases). The CDR3 loop is CASSSGTNVYGYTF. DNA of the CDR3: TGCGCCAGCAGCAGCGGGACCAACGTCTATGGCTACACCTTC.